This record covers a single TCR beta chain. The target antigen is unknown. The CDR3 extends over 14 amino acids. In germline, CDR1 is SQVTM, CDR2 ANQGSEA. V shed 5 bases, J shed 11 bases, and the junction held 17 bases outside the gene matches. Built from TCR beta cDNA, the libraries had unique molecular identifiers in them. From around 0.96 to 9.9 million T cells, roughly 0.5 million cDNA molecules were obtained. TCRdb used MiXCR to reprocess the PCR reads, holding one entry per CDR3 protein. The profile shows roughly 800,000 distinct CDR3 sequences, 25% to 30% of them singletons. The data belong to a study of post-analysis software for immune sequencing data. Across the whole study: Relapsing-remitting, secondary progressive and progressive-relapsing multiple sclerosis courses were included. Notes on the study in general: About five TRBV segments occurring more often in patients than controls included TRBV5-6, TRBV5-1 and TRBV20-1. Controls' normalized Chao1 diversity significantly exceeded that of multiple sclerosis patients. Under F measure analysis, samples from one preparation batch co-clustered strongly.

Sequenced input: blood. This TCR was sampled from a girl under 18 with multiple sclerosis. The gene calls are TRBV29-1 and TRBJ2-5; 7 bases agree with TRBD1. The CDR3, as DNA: TGCAGCGTTACTGCCTCTGACAGGGCCAATGAGCAGTACTTC. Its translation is CSVTASDRANEQYF.